The subject of this entry is one TCR beta chain. Its antigen is as yet unknown. Looked up from germline, CDR1 is SGDLS and CDR2 is YYNGEE. This CDR3 has 16 amino acids. Trimming removed 0 bases at V and 4 bases at J, with 13 bases between. These data belong to a study of PD-L1 blockade in urothelial cancer. Study details: Researchers looked at the blood 3 weeks (second dose) and 6 weeks after treatment began. Median T cell yield per blood sample was over 130,000 cells. Regarding the study as a whole: Durable benefit was linked to greater 3-week expansion of tumor-associated blood clones.

Assay: immunoSEQ multiplex PCR; the TCRdb copy retains only in-frame clones and omits some. The repertoire includes tens of thousands of clones, 70% to 90% of them detected once, and 20% to 30% sits in the top ten. As for time point: pretreatment peripheral blood. This receptor was taken from a donor aged 40 or older with urothelial cancer. V is TRBV9 and J is TRBJ1-4; a possible D gene is TRBD1 (5 bases). Source: PBMCs, taken around atezolizumab (anti-PD-L1) treatment. The CDR3 protein is CASSVGSRGGNEKLFF. In nucleotides, the CDR3 is TGTGCCAGCAGCGTAGGTTCCCGGGGGGGTAATGAAAAACTGTTTTTT.